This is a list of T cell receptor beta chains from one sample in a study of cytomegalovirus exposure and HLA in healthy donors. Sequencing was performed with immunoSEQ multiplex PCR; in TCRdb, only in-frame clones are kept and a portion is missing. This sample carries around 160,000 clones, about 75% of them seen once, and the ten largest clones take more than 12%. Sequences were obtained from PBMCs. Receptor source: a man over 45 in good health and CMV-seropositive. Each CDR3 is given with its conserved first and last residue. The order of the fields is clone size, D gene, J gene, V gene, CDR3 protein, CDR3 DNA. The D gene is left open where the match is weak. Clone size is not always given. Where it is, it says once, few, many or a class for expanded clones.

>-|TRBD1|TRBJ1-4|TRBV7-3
CASSLMTGQISTNEKLFF
TGTGCCAGCAGCTTAATGACGGGACAGATCTCAACTAATGAAAAACTGTTTTTT
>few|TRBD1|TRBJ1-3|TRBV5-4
CASSLGQGLIGPSGNTIYF
TGTGCCAGCAGCTTGGGACAGGGTCTTATCGGGCCGTCTGGAAACACCATATATTTT
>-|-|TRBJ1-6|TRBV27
CASTHGGFNSPLHF
TGTGCCAGCACCCACGGAGGCTTTAATTCACCCCTCCACTTT
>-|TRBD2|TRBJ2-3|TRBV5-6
CASSLVRGDVTDTQYF
TGTGCCAGCAGCTTGGTGCGGGGGGACGTCACAGATACGCAGTATTTT
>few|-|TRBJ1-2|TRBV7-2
CASSLARRSSYGYTF
TGTGCCAGCAGCTTAGCTCGCCGGTCTTCCTATGGCTACACCTTC
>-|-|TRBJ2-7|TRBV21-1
CASRGQGTSGGAGFHEQYF
TGTGCCAGCAGGGGACAGGGGACTAGCGGGGGGGCCGGTTTCCACGAGCAGTACTTC
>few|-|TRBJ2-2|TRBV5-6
CASSPLQGSGGELFF
TGTGCCAGCAGCCCCCTCCAGGGTTCGGGCGGGGAGCTGTTTTTT
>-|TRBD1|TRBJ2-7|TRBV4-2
CASSQETGQVSYEQYF
TGTGCCAGCAGCCAAGAGACGGGACAGGTATCCTACGAGCAGTACTTC
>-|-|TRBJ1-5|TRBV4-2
CASSQDGAGVGNQPQHF
TGTGCCAGCAGCCAAGATGGTGCAGGGGTTGGCAATCAGCCCCAGCATTTT
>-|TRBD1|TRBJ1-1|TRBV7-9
CASSLSPRDRGRGGEAFF
TGTGCCAGCAGCTTATCTCCCAGGGACAGGGGGCGCGGTGGTGAAGCTTTCTTT
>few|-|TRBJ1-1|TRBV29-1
CSVDGFGGRAEAFF
TGCAGCGTGGATGGTTTCGGCGGTAGAGCTGAAGCTTTCTTT
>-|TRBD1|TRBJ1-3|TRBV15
CATSRDRGRNTIYF
TGTGCCACCAGCCGGGACAGGGGGCGAAACACCATATATTTT
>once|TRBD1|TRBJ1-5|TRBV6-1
CASKGGTGDQPQHF
TGTGCCAGCAAGGGTGGCACAGGGGATCAGCCCCAGCATTTT
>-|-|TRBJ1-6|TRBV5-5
CASSLEPTGGPLHF
TGTGCCAGCAGCTTGGAACCCACCGGGGGACCCCTCCACTTT
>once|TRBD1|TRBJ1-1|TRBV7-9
CSSSLVLLTGGYTEAFF
TGTTCCAGCAGCTTAGTCCTACTGACAGGGGGCTACACTGAAGCTTTCTTT
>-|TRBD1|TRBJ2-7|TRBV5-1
CASSSGPGQPLQYF
TGCGCCAGCAGCTCAGGCCCGGGACAGCCTCTGCAGTACTTC
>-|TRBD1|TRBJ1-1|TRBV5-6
CASSFGTGVPEAFF
TGTGCCAGCAGCTTTGGGACAGGGGTCCCTGAAGCTTTCTTT
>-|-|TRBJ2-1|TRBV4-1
CASAGPQGFLYNEQFF
TGCGCCAGCGCCGGACCGCAGGGATTCCTATACAATGAGCAGTTCTTC
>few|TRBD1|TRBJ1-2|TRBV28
CASSWRQGANYGYTF
TGTGCCAGCAGTTGGAGACAGGGGGCTAACTATGGCTACACCTTC
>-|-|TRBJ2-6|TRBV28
CASSLSGSAVSGANVLTF
TGTGCCAGCAGTTTATCCGGGAGTGCGGTATCTGGGGCCAACGTCCTGACTTTC
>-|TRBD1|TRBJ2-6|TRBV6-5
CASGTGGGGANVLTF
TGTGCCAGCGGGACAGGGGGCGGTGGGGCCAACGTCCTGACTTTC
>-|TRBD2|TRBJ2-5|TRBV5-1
CASSLLGTSEETQYF
TGCGCCAGCAGCTTGCTCGGGACTAGCGAAGAGACCCAGTACTTC
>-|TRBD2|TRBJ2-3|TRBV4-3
CASSQGTGTSGGDSTDTQYF
TGCGCCAGCAGCCAGGGAACCGGGACTAGCGGGGGGGATAGCACAGATACGCAGTATTTT
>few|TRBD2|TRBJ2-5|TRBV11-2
CASSFLAGGQETQYF
TGTGCCAGCAGCTTTTTAGCGGGGGGGCAAGAGACCCAGTACTTC
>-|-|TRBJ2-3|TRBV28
CASSSSRDTQYF
TGTGCCAGCAGTTCGAGCCGGGATACGCAGTATTTT
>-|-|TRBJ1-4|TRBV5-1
CASSLQPESTNEKLFF
TGCGCCAGCAGCTTGCAACCGGAGTCAACTAATGAAAAACTGTTTTTT
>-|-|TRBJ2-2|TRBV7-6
CASSLSQGSNTGELFF
TGTGCCAGCAGCTTATCCCAGGGATCAAACACCGGGGAGCTGTTTTTT
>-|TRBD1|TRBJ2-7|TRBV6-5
CASTRQGSYEQYF
TGTGCCAGCACGAGACAGGGCTCCTACGAGCAGTACTTC
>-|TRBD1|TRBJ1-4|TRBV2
CASSLGQGPGKLFF
TGTGCCAGCAGTCTGGGACAGGGGCCGGGAAAACTGTTTTTT
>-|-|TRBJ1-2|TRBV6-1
CASRGQGGGYTF
TGTGCCAGCAGGGGGCAGGGAGGAGGCTACACCTTC
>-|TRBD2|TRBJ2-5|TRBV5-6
CASSSRLARETQYF
TGTGCCAGCAGCTCCCGACTAGCGCGTGAGACCCAGTACTTC
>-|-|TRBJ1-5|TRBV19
CASSISGTPYSNQPQHF
TGTGCCAGTAGTATATCCGGGACACCGTATAGCAATCAGCCCCAGCATTTT
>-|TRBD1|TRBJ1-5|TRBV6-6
CASSPGQGFQPQHF
TGTGCCAGCAGCCCCGGACAGGGATTTCAGCCCCAGCATTTT
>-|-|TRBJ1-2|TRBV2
CASGRDINGYTF
TGTGCCAGCGGCCGGGACATTAATGGCTACACCTTC
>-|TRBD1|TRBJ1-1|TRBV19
CASSSQGSNTEAFF
TGTGCCAGTAGTTCACAGGGGTCGAACACTGAAGCTTTCTTT
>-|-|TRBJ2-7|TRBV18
CASSPSTFYEQYF
TGTGCCAGCTCACCAAGCACCTTCTACGAGCAGTACTTC
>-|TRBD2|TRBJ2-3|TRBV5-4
CASSPKLGASGGDSTDTQYF
TGTGCCAGCAGCCCCAAGCTAGGGGCTAGCGGGGGGGATAGCACAGATACGCAGTATTTT
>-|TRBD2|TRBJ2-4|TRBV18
CASSPASGGPPNIQYF
TGTGCCAGCTCCCCGGCTAGCGGGGGCCCCCCGAACATTCAGTACTTC
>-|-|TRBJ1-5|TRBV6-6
CASTIGGESQPQHF
TGTGCCAGCACAATAGGGGGGGAAAGTCAGCCCCAGCATTTT
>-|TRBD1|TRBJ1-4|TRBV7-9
CASSFYQGTDLNEKLFF
TGTGCCAGCAGCTTCTACCAGGGGACAGACCTTAATGAAAAACTGTTTTTT
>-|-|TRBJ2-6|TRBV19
CASSNQGGSGANVLTF
TGTGCCAGTAGTAATCAGGGAGGCTCTGGGGCCAACGTCCTGACTTTC
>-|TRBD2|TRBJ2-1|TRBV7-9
CSSSPGTSGGISYNEQFF
TGTTCCAGCAGCCCTGGGACTAGCGGGGGTATCTCCTACAATGAGCAGTTCTTC
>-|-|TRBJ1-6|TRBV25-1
CASRGLGDNSPLHF
TGTGCCAGCAGGGGGCTTGGGGATAATTCACCCCTCCACTTT
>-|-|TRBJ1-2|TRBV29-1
CSVESAGAGYGYTF
TGCAGCGTTGAATCGGCAGGGGCTGGCTATGGCTACACCTTC
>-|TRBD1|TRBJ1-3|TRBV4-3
CASSQVAGGSGNTIYF
TGCGCCAGCAGCCAAGTAGCAGGGGGCTCTGGAAACACCATATATTTT
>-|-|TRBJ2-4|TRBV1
CTSSQDCQAVDKLAKNIQYF
TGCACCAGCAGCCAAGATTGTCAAGCGGTTGATAAATTAGCCAAAAACATTCAGTACTTC
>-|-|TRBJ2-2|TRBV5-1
CASSLEPPDLLFF
TGCGCCAGCAGCTTGGAACCCCCTGACTTGCTGTTTTTT
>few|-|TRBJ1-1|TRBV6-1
CASSGRMNTEAFF
TGTGCCAGCAGTGGGAGGATGAACACTGAAGCTTTCTTT
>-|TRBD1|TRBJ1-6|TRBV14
CASSPTGGSYNSPLHF
TGTGCCAGCAGCCCCACAGGGGGCTCCTATAATTCACCCCTCCACTTT
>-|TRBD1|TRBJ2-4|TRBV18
CASSPPNRGMKNIQYF
TGTGCCAGCTCACCACCGAACAGGGGGATGAAAAACATTCAGTACTTC
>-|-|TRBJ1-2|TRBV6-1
CASSERGYGYTF
TGTGCCAGCAGTGAACGGGGGTATGGCTACACCTTC
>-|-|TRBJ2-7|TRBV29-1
CSVEDLSPGGYEQYF
TGCAGCGTTGAAGATTTGTCACCCGGGGGTTACGAGCAGTACTTC